These 10 T cell receptor beta chains originate from one sample sequenced in a study of low-dose radiotherapy and immunotherapy resistance in tumors. Gene-specific TRAV and TRBV primers were used for first-strand cDNA, covering alpha and beta chains. The PCR that amplified TCRs ran for 20 cycles, relying on a constant-region primer and a V-primer adapter. TCRdb used MiXCR to reprocess the reads, holding one entry per CDR3 protein. The data hold 85,000 to 95,000 distinct CDR3 sequences, with more than 8% observed a single time. As for time point: before trial treatment. Specimen: PBMCs, collected before treatment. The receptor set was obtained from a male donor with prostate cancer.

This clonotype appeared a few times. The chain employs TRBV27 and TRBJ2-7, with 13 bases fitting TRBD2. CDR1 and CDR2 (germline): MNHEY, SMNVEV (reference sequence). The CDR3 is 16 amino acids. V shed 5 bases, J shed 2 bases, and the junction held 6 bases outside the gene matches. The CDR3, as DNA: TGTGCCAGCAGTCCCGCGACTAGCGGGAGGACCTACGAGCAGTACTTC. Translation: CASSPATSGRTYEQYF.

This clonotype has at least ten counts. This chain links TRBV3-1 with TRBJ1-2; 8 nucleotides line up with TRBD1. Trimming removed 2 bases from V and 3 bases from J; junction bases left unmatched: 11. Germline V gene lookup returns CDR1 LGHDT and CDR2 YNNKEL (reference sequence). The CDR3 sequence is 17 residues long. The DNA of the CDR3 is TGTGCCAGCAGCCAACCTACCGGGACAGGTTCGGACTATGGCTACACCTTC. This sequence encodes CASSQPTGTGSDYGYTF.

This clonotype has ten or more counts. The CDR3 protein is CASTLTGVLGANVLTF. For the CDR3, the DNA is TGTGCCAGCACCCTGACAGGGGTCCTTGGGGCCAACGTCCTGACTTTC. The gene calls are TRBV12-3 or TRBV12-4 and TRBJ2-6, with 8 bases aligning to TRBD1. The CDR3 covers 16 residues. The ends lost 7 bases at V and 3 bases at J; junction bases unmatched: 8.

The rearrangement uses TRBV27 and TRBJ2-7; 7 positions agree with TRBD1. The CDR3 spans 14 residues. CDR1 and CDR2 (germline): MNHEY, SMNVEV (reference sequence). V lost 5 bases, J lost 6 bases, and 10 bases stayed unmatched. CDR3 bases: TGTGCCAGCAGTGTCCGGGACAGACCCCTCGAGCAGTACTTC. Residues: CASSVRDRPLEQYF.

This clonotype has only a few counts. This rearrangement joins TRBV27 to TRBJ2-7; maybe TRBD2 (5 bases). Germline V gives CDR1 MNHEY, CDR2 SMNVEV (reference sequence). V was cut by 0 bases and J by 7 bases, with 10 bases left in between. This CDR3 has 13 amino acids. The CDR3 loop reads CASSLSIGGEQYF. The CDR3 nucleotides are TGTGCCAGCAGTTTATCGATCGGCGGGGAGCAGTACTTC.

In this sample, this clonotype turned up many times. V and J are TRBV11-1 and TRBJ2-1; no clear D gene. V was clipped by 3 bases and J by 7 bases, with 4 bases between them. Germline values: CDR1 SGHAT, CDR2 FQDESV (reference sequence). This CDR3 region has 11 residues. CDR3 nucleotide sequence: TGTGCCAGCAGCTTCAAAAATGAGCAGTTCTTC. Translated, it gives CASSFKNEQFF.

This clonotype was recorded at least ten times. The rearrangement links TRBV10-2 to TRBJ2-1; 10 bases are shared with TRBD2. This CDR3 contains 17 residues. Germline CDR1 reads WSHSY; CDR2 reads SAAADI. Trimming at V came to 5 bases and at J to 4 bases, leaving 11 bases not matched to a gene. This CDR3 is CASSPRLAGVSYNEQFF. In DNA form, the CDR3 reads TGCGCCAGCAGTCCCCGCCTAGCGGGAGTCTCATACAATGAGCAGTTCTTC.

This rearrangement joins TRBV6-1 to TRBJ1-5; D remains ambiguous. The CDR3 runs 15 residues. Germline V gene data show CDR1 as MNHNS and CDR2 as SASEGT. V lost 7 bases to trimming and J lost 4 bases, with 17 bases between them. CDR3 bases: TGTGCCAGCATCGAGGGCCTGAGAAGGAATCAGCCCCAGCATTTT. This encodes CASIEGLRRNQPQHF.

This clonotype was found many times. This chain joins TRBV20-1 and TRBJ1-1, with D possibly being TRBD1 (5 bases). The CDR3 consists of 14 residues. Germline V lookup: CDR1 DFQATT, CDR2 SNEGSKA (reference sequence). V lost 5 bases and J lost 5, with 18 bases in between. The CDR3 loop reads CSAPAGGRMTEAFF. CDR3 sequence (DNA): TGCAGTGCTCCGGCGGGGGGGAGAATGACTGAAGCTTTCTTT.

This clonotype was seen many times. The CDR3 loop reads CASSLEERPGYRNNEQFF. The CDR3 nucleotides are TGTGCCAGCAGCTTAGAAGAAAGACCCGGTTATCGAAACAATGAGCAGTTCTTC. The chain uses TRBV7-8 and TRBJ2-1; no clear D gene. CDR3 size: 18 residues. Trimming left V 1 base short and J 5 bases short, with 21 bases between. CDR1 is SGHVS, CDR2 FQNEAQ, per germline.